The rows below give T cell receptor beta chains drawn from one sample of a study of brain metastases from non-small cell lung cancer. Method: immunoSEQ multiplex PCR; TCRdb's copy keeps in-frame clones and lacks some. The sample lists nearly 2,500 clones, roughly 88% seen once, with approximately 6% in the top ten. Sequenced: primary lung tumor tissue. These receptor sequences come from a donor aged 40 or older with non-small cell lung cancer. Each CDR3 is given with its conserved first and last residue. A D gene is named only where the DNA matches it firmly. Clone size appears in some rows only: once, few, many, or a class for an expanded clone.

D gene: -
J gene: TRBJ2-1
V gene: TRBV11-3
clone size: -
CDR3 protein: CASSSLVRANEQFF
CDR3 DNA: TGTGCCAGCAGCTCCCTTGTCCGGGCCAATGAGCAGTTCTTC

D gene: -
J gene: TRBJ1-2
V gene: TRBV20-1
clone size: large
CDR3 protein: CSARDGYTF
CDR3 DNA: TGCAGTGCTAGAGATGGCTACACCTTC

D gene: TRBD1
J gene: TRBJ1-1
V gene: TRBV4-1
clone size: -
CDR3 protein: CASSQAQGANGNTEAFF
CDR3 DNA: TGCGCCAGCAGCCAAGCACAGGGGGCGAATGGGAACACTGAAGCTTTCTTT

D gene: -
J gene: TRBJ1-2
V gene: TRBV12-5
clone size: -
CDR3 protein: CASGLFGLYGYTF
CDR3 DNA: TGTGCTAGTGGCCTATTCGGACTCTATGGCTACACCTTC

D gene: -
J gene: TRBJ2-7
V gene: TRBV5-4
clone size: -
CDR3 protein: CASSLGGLGSYEQYF
CDR3 DNA: TGTGCCAGCAGCTTGGGGGGGTTAGGATCCTACGAGCAGTACTTC

D gene: TRBD2
J gene: TRBJ2-1
V gene: TRBV6-1
clone size: few
CDR3 protein: CASSETGLADNEQFF
CDR3 DNA: TGTGCCAGCAGTGAAACAGGACTAGCGGACAATGAGCAGTTCTTC

D gene: -
J gene: TRBJ2-3
V gene: TRBV10-3
clone size: -
CDR3 protein: CAISDWGQSTDTQYF
CDR3 DNA: TGTGCCATCAGTGACTGGGGACAAAGCACAGATACGCAGTATTTT

D gene: -
J gene: TRBJ1-4
V gene: TRBV14
clone size: -
CDR3 protein: CASSLIGTPEKLFF
CDR3 DNA: TGTGCCAGCAGCCTGATCGGGACACCTGAAAAACTGTTTTTT

D gene: TRBD1
J gene: TRBJ1-1
V gene: TRBV19
clone size: -
CDR3 protein: CASSFTGGSIAEAFF
CDR3 DNA: TGTGCCAGTAGTTTTACAGGGGGTTCGATAGCTGAAGCTTTCTTT

D gene: -
J gene: TRBJ1-6
V gene: TRBV6-1
clone size: -
CDR3 protein: CASSDKGGGNNSPLYF
CDR3 DNA: TGTGCCAGCAGTGATAAAGGGGGAGGGAATAATTCACCCCTCTACTTT

D gene: -
J gene: TRBJ1-2
V gene: TRBV7-9
clone size: once
CDR3 protein: CASSLPRTTDLYNYGYTF
CDR3 DNA: TGTGCCAGCAGCTTACCCCGGACGACCGACTTATATAACTATGGCTATACCTTC

D gene: TRBD1
J gene: TRBJ2-7
V gene: TRBV28
clone size: -
CDR3 protein: CASSPPGGTGANEQYF
CDR3 DNA: TGTGCCAGCAGCCCCCCTGGGGGGACAGGGGCCAACGAGCAGTACTTC

D gene: -
J gene: TRBJ1-2
V gene: TRBV7-8
clone size: -
CDR3 protein: CASSLGPLGYTF
CDR3 DNA: TGTGCCAGCAGCCTCGGGCCATTGGGCTACACCTTC

D gene: -
J gene: TRBJ2-3
V gene: TRBV5-6
clone size: -
CDR3 protein: CASSVPPWSTDTQYF
CDR3 DNA: TGTGCCAGCAGCGTCCCTCCCTGGAGCACAGATACGCAGTATTTT

D gene: TRBD1
J gene: TRBJ2-5
V gene: TRBV24-1
clone size: -
CDR3 protein: CATSDPRTGGKGETQYF
CDR3 DNA: TGTGCCACCAGTGACCCTAGGACAGGGGGAAAAGGAGAGACCCAGTACTTC

D gene: TRBD1
J gene: TRBJ1-1
V gene: TRBV29-1
clone size: -
CDR3 protein: CSARGQGATEAFF
CDR3 DNA: TGCAGCGCCCGGGGACAGGGGGCCACTGAAGCTTTCTTT

D gene: -
J gene: TRBJ1-5
V gene: TRBV21-1
clone size: -
CDR3 protein: CASSAETGLGQPQHF
CDR3 DNA: TGTGCCAGCAGCGCGGAAACAGGGTTAGGCCAGCCCCAGCATTTT